This T cell receptor (beta chain) comes out of a study of cytomegalovirus exposure and HLA in healthy donors. Overall study findings and caveats: The authors later found TCR association rates varying by HLA locus, with DRB1 most and HLA-C fewest.

Concerning this clone: Its specificity is not known.

The study ran its PCR with 60 Vbeta and 13 Jbeta primers. Produced via immunoSEQ multiplex PCR; TCRdb's table is partial and in-frame only. The data show about 130,000 clones, roughly three quarters seen once. Material: PBMCs. The receptor was isolated from a man in his thirties or forties in good health and CMV-seronegative.

CDR3 sequence reads: CASSFSGGSPYNEQFF. In nucleotides, the CDR3 is TGCGCCAGCAGCTTTTCTGGCGGGAGTCCCTACAATGAGCAGTTCTTC. The gene calls are TRBV5-1 and TRBJ2-1, with 7 bases that match TRBD2. This CDR3 comprises 16 residues. Looked up from germline, CDR1 is SGHRS and CDR2 is YFSETQ. The trim removed 2 bases at V and 2 bases at J, leaving 7 bases unmatched.